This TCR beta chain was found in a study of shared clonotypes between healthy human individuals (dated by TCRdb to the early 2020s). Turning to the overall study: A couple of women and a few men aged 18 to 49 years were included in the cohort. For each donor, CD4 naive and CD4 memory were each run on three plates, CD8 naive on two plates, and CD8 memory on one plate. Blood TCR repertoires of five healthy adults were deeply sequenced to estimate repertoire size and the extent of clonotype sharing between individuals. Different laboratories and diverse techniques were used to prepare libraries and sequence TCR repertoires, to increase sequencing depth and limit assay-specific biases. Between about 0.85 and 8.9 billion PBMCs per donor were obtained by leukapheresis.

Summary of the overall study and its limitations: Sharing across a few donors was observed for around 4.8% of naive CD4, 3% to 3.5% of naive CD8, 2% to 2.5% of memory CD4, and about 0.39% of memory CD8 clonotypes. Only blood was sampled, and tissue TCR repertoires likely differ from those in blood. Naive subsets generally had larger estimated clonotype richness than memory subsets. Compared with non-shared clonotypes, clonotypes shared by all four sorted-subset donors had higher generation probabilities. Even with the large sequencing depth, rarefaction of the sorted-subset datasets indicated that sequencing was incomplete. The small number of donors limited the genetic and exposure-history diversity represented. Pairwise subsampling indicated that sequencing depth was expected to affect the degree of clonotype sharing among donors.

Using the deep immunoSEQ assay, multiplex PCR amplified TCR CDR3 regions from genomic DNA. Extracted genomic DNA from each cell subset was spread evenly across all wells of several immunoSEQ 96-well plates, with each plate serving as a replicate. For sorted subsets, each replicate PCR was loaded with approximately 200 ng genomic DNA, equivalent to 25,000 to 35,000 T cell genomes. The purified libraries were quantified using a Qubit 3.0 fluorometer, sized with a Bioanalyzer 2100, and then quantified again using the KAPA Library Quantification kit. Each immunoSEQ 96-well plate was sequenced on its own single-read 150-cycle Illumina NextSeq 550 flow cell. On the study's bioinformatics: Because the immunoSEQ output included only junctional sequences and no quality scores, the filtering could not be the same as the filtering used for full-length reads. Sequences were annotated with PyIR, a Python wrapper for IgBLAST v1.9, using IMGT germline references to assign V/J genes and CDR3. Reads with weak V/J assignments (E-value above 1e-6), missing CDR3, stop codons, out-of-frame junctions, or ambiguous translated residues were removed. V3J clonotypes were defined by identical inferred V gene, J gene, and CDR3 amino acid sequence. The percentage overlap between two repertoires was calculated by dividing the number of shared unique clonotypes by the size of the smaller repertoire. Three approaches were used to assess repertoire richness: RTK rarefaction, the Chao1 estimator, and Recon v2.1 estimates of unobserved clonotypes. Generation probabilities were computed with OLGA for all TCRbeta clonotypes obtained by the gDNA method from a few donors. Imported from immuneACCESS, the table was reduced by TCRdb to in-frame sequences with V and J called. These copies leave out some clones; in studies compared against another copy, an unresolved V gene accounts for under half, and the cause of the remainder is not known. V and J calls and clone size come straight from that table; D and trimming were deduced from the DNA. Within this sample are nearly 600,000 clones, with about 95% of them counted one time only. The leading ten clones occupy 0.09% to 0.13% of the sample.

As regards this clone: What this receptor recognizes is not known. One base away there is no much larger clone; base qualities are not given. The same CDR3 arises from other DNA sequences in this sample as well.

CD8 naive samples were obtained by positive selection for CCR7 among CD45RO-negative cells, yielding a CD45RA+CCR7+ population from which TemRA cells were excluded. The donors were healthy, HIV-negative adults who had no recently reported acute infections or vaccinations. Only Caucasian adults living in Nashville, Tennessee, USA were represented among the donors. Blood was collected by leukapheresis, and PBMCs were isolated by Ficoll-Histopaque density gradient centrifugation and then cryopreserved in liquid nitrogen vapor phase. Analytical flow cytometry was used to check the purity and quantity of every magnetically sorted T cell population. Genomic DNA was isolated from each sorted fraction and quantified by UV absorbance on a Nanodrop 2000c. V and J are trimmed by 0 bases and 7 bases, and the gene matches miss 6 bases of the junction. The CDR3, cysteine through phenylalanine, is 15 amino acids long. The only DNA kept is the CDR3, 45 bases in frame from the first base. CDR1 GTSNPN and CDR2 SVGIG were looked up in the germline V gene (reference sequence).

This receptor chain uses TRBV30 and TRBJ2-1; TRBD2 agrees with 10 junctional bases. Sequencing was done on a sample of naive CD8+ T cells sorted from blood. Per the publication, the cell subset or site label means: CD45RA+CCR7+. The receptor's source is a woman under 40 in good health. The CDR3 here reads CAWSVLAGGGNEQFF. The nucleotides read TGTGCCTGGAGTGTATTAGCGGGAGGTGGTAATGAGCAGTTCTTC.